This TCR beta chain was recovered during a study of a mutant IDH1 vaccine in newly diagnosed glioma. Study summary: With temozolomide cycles, or 4-6 weeks after radiotherapy alone, vaccination was started. Patients previously underwent radiotherapy, temozolomide, or both, and most underwent both. Study results and limitations: Pseudoprogression seemed unlinked to shifts in top peripheral T cell clonotypes.

Time point specified: week 23, last vaccination. What each vaccine dose contained was 300 ug of mutant IDH1 20-mer peptide, accompanied by topical imiquimod. As concerns this clone: Its matching antigen is unknown.

This table comes from immunoSEQ multiplex PCR, and its TCRdb copy is limited to in-frame clones, with some not included. Of 65,000 or so clones in the sample, around 84% were seen once. Germline V gene sequence: CDR1 SGHRS, CDR2 YFSETQ. Trimming left V 0 bases short and J 0 bases short, with 13 bases between. The CDR3 is 16 amino acids. The source of this sequence is a man younger than 40 with glioma. Specimen: PBMCs, collected from a glioma patient whose treatment included an IDH1 peptide vaccine. The rearrangement links TRBV5-1 to TRBJ2-7; maybe TRBD1 (6 bases). In DNA, the CDR3 is TGCGCCAGCAGCTTGGAGGCAGGGGACCGCTCCTACGAGCAGTACTTC. Its translation is CASSLEAGDRSYEQYF.